The 15 T cell receptor beta chains presented below share a single source sample, sequenced in a study of T cell responses to AZD1222 COVID-19 vaccine. TCRdb's table, derived via immunoSEQ multiplex PCR, lists solely in-frame clones and lacks some. Of roughly 110,000 clones in the sample, roughly 87% were seen once. The sequencing used peripheral blood, collected 28 days after the second AZD1222 dose. These TCRs come from an adult who received the AZD1222 COVID-19 vaccine.

The chain couples TRBV4-3 to TRBJ1-2; 8 positions agree with TRBD1. Unmatched junction bases numbered 1, after V lost 0 bases and J lost 4 bases. The CDR3 spans 14 residues. Germline CDR1 reads LGHNA; CDR2 reads YSLEER. CDR3 sequence (DNA): TGCGCCAGCAGCCAAGACAGGGGGCCCTATGGCTACACCTTC. Translating it yields CASSQDRGPYGYTF.

This chain joins TRBV12-3 or TRBV12-4 and TRBJ2-5; D may be TRBD1 (6 bases). This CDR3 is 13 amino acids long. V gave up 6 bases and J gave up 5 bases, with 13 bases separating them. CDR3: CASSPRGWETQYF. CDR3 nucleotides: TGTGCCAGCAGCCCGAGGGGGTGGGAGACCCAGTACTTC.

The chain carries TRBV6-5 and TRBJ2-3; D gene unclear. CDR3 length: 15 amino acids. CDR1 and CDR2 from the germline V gene are MNHEY and SVGAGI. Trimming took 0 bases from V and 5 from J, leaving 12 bases between them. CDR3 DNA sequence: TGTGCCAGCAGTTACTCGGGTTGGGGTGGAGATACGCAGTATTTT. This gives the protein CASSYSGWGGDTQYF.

This rearrangement joins TRBV27 to TRBJ2-1; a possible D gene is TRBD2 (6 bases). Trimming shortened V by 5 bases and J by 4 bases, and 15 bases separated the two germline ends. This CDR3 contains 15 residues. Germline V gene data show CDR1 as MNHEY and CDR2 as SMNVEV (reference sequence). This CDR3 is CASSRTGTGYNEQFF. DNA of the CDR3: TGTGCCAGCAGTCGTACCGGGACTGGTTACAATGAGCAGTTCTTC.

This chain joins TRBV5-1 and TRBJ1-5, with no clear D. The CDR3 contains 16 residues. Germline CDR1 reads SGHRS; CDR2 reads YFSETQ. V was trimmed by 0 bases and J by 0 bases, leaving 10 bases between them. CDR3 protein: CASSLDPSYSNQPQHF. The CDR3 DNA reads as TGCGCCAGCAGCTTGGATCCCAGTTATAGCAATCAGCCCCAGCATTTT.

The chain carries TRBV14 and TRBJ1-2; D may be TRBD1 (6 bases). CDR3 size: 13 residues. Germline V gene data show CDR1 as SGHDN and CDR2 as FVKESK. Trimming left V 2 bases short and J 2 bases short, with 6 bases between. This chain's CDR3 is CASSQRGNYGYTF. The DNA for the CDR3 is TGTGCCAGCAGCCAAAGGGGGAACTATGGCTACACCTTC.

This chain connects TRBV19 to TRBJ2-3, with TRBD2 matching 8 bases. The CDR3 length is 13 residues. Per germline, CDR1 LNHDA and CDR2 SQIVND (reference sequence). The V segment lost 6 bases and the J segment 6 bases; nucleotides outside the gene matches: 5. The CDR3 sequence: CASRVSGADTQYF. Here the CDR3 DNA reads TGTGCCAGTAGGGTTAGCGGGGCTGATACGCAGTATTTT.

The V gene is TRBV24-1, the J gene TRBJ2-2, with D possibly being TRBD1 or TRBD2 (5 bases each). V was pared by 5 bases and J by 4 bases, with 13 bases between. Germline-derived CDR1 and CDR2 are KGHDR and SFDVKD. This CDR3 contains 15 residues. This CDR3 reads CATSATGTGTGELFF. The CDR3 nucleotides are TGTGCCACCAGTGCTACCGGGACCGGCACCGGGGAGCTGTTTTTT.

This chain links TRBV12-3 or TRBV12-4 with TRBJ1-2; D gene uncertain. Trimming left V 3 bases short and J 8 bases short, with 10 bases between. This CDR3 spans 12 amino acids. CDR3 sequence reads: CASSFVDGGYTF. The DNA of the CDR3 is TGTGCCAGCAGTTTCGTGGATGGGGGCTACACCTTC.

The chain uses TRBV9 and TRBJ1-1; the match to TRBD1 covers 9 bases. This CDR3 contains 16 residues. V lost 4 bases and J lost 0; bases outside the gene matches: 7. Germline V CDR1 and CDR2: SGDLS, YYNGEE. DNA for the CDR3: TGTGCCAGCAGCCCCCGGGACAGGGTATTGAACACTGAAGCTTTCTTT. Translating gives CASSPRDRVLNTEAFF.

The chain links TRBV13 to TRBJ2-7; D unresolved. The germline V gene has CDR1 PRHDT and CDR2 FYEKMQ (reference sequence). The CDR3 totals 11 residues. V dropped 4 bases and J dropped 7 bases, with 8 bases sitting between them. For the CDR3, the DNA is TGTGCCAGCAGCTCGGGTGCGGAGCAGTACTTC. Protein: CASSSGAEQYF.

The gene calls are TRBV30 and TRBJ1-5, with a possible D match to TRBD1 (5 bases). The germline gives CDR1 GTSNPN, CDR2 SVGIG (reference sequence). The length of the CDR3 is 16 residues. The ends were cut back, 2 bases at V and 2 bases at J, with 16 bases in the middle. CDR3 sequence (DNA): TGTGCCTGGAGTCCAATTGGCCAGGGAGGCAATCAGCCCCAGCATTTT. Amino acids: CAWSPIGQGGNQPQHF.

The chain employs TRBV19 and TRBJ2-7; 7 nucleotides line up with TRBD1. Trimming took 3 bases from V and 7 from J; bases not matched to a gene: 9. This CDR3 is built from 14 residues. Germline CDR1 LNHDA, CDR2 SQIVND (reference sequence). CDR3 nucleotides: TGTGCCAGTAGTATCTCCTGGACAGGCGGGGAGCAGTACTTC. Its protein is CASSISWTGGEQYF.

The rearrangement joins TRBV5-4 to TRBJ2-3; 9 bases map to TRBD1. Looked up from germline, CDR1 is SGHNT and CDR2 is YYREEE (reference sequence). With V trimmed by 8 bases and J by 6 bases, 16 bases remained unmatched. CDR3 length: 16 residues. The CDR3 DNA sequence: TGTGCCAGTTCCGGACAGGGGCTTCTGGGCTCTGATACGCAGTATTTT. This encodes CASSGQGLLGSDTQYF. The entire variable domain, with the rest obtained from reference TRBV5-4 and TRBJ2-3, is as follows: ETGVTQSPTHLIKTRGQQVTLRCSSQSGHNTVSWYQQALGQGPQFIFQYYREEENGRGNFPPRFSGLQFPNYSSELNVNALELDDSALYLCASSGQGLLGSDTQYFGPGTRLTVL.

The gene calls are TRBV19 and TRBJ1-2, with D perhaps TRBD1 (5 bases). Germline CDR1 LNHDA, CDR2 SQIVND (reference sequence). The CDR3 is 13 amino acids. Trimming stripped 3 bases from V and 5 bases from J, with 10 bases between. The CDR3 DNA is TGTGCCAGTAGTATTCTACAGGTATATGGCTACACCTTC. This translates into CASSILQVYGYTF.